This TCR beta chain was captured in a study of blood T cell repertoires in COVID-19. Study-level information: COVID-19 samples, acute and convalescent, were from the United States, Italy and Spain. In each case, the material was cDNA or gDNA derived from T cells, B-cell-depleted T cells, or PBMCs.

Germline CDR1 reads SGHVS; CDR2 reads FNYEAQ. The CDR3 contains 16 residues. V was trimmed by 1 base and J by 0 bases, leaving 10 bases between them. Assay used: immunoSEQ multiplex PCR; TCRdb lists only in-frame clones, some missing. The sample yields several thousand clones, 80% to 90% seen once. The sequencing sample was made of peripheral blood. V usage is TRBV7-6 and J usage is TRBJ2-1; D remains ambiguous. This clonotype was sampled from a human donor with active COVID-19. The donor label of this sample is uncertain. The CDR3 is CASSLGSPSSYNEQFF. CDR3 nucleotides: TGTGCCAGCAGCTTAGGTTCACCGAGCTCCTACAATGAGCAGTTCTTC.